The TCR beta chain described here comes from a study of T cell repertoires in cytomegalovirus infection. Study-level background: In public TCR beta signatures, there were indications of both CMV infection and matching HLA type.

Study-wide results and limits: Ex vivo, HLA-C-restricted CMV-specific TCR beta clonotypes prevailed over the rest of the response.

V was clipped by 2 bases and J by 3 bases; unmatched bases: 6. This CDR3 has 15 amino acids. CDR1 LGHDT and CDR2 YNNKEL come from the germline V gene (reference sequence). Remarks on this clonotype: What it recognizes is unknown.

TCRdb reprocessed the reads with MiXCR, giving one entry per CDR3 protein. The data hold about 150,000 distinct CDR3 sequences, with about 25% observed a single time. The clonotype originates from a human donor in good health (CMV status not recorded). Some clones in this sample may be carry-over from other donors' samples. Sequenced material: PBMCs. The V call is TRBV3-1, the J call TRBJ1-2; 7 bases map to TRBD1. CDR3 residues: CASSQTDREHYGYTF. In DNA form, the CDR3 reads TGTGCCAGCAGCCAAACCGACAGGGAGCACTATGGCTACACCTTC.